This entry describes one TCR beta chain. No antigen is known for it. The sample holds no much larger clone one base away, and base qualities are not on file. This sample includes further DNA sequences coding for the same CDR3. Collaborating institutions collected whole blood in K2EDTA tubes following their own protocols. Collaborator samples were shipped for TCRbeta analysis as frozen whole blood, isolated PBMCs, or DNA extracted from either sample type. These data come from a study of blood T cell repertoires in COVID-19 (dated by TCRdb to about 2020). Notes on the research overall: Samples from collaborators originated in the United States, Italy and Spain and spanned both the acute and convalescent phases of COVID-19. The prospective study material was composed of cDNA or gDNA derived from T cells, B-cell-depleted T cells, or PBMCs. Deeply sampled blood TCRbeta repertoires from subjects exposed to, actively infected with, or recovered from COVID-19 were included in the dataset. The repertoires were released in a freely available public database intended as a resource for research on the immune response to SARS-CoV-2. Samples were obtained from the ongoing ImmuneRACE study (first 160 participants) and from 1,200 or so subjects provided by 6 global collaborators. Nearly every sample came with metadata listing a de-identified subject ID, COVID-19 status, age in years and sex. Where available, HLA class I and class II types were taken from metadata supplied by the sample provider and were not determined by assay-based typing.

What the research found in general, with its limitations: The amount of clinical and demographic metadata varied by source and participant and was provided uncurated.

Taken from the germline V gene, the CDR1 and CDR2 loops are SGHRS and YFSETQ. The CDR3 contains 14 residues, cysteine and phenylalanine counted. Only the CDR3 part of the read is kept: 42 bases, read in frame from the first base. At the junction V is shortened by 3 bases and J by 2 bases; bases outside the gene matches: 2. TCRbeta CDR3 regions were amplified from genomic DNA by means of the immunoSEQ Assay, a bias-controlled multiplex PCR. In the paper's pipeline: The number of nucleated cells in each sample was estimated by amplification of reference gene primers within the assay. To quantify the absolute abundance of each unique TCRbeta CDR3 rearrangement, sequence reads were collapsed and filtered. Productive Simpson clonality was computed per sample as the square root of Simpson's diversity index over productive rearrangements. Not all clones reach the TCRdb copy of this immuneACCESS table, which keeps in-frame sequences only. Checked studies attribute under half of the gap to unresolved V genes and leave the rest unexplained. The V and J calls and the clone size are those of that table, but D and trimming were determined from the DNA. This sample gives 200,000 or so clones in total; roughly nine tenths of them show up just once. In total, the top ten clones hold 1.9% of the sample.

Sequenced input: peripheral blood. The origin of this receptor is a man between 35 and 55 years old with active or convalescent COVID-19. The receptor chain draws on TRBV5-1 and TRBJ1-2; TRBD1 matches 9 bases in the middle. The CDR3: CASSWDRVNYGYTF. The nucleotide sequence is given as TGCGCCAGCAGCTGGGACAGGGTAAACTATGGCTACACCTTC.